What follows are 6 T cell receptor beta chains derived from one specimen sequenced in a study of shared clonotypes between healthy human individuals. Only in-frame clones appear in the TCRdb table, and some are missing; sequencing was by immunoSEQ multiplex PCR. The profile shows 330,000 or so clones, about 74% of them singletons. The source material was memory CD4+ T cells sorted from blood. The subset here: CD45RA-negative fraction. These receptors were collected from a man younger than 45 in good health.

The chain joins TRBV28 to TRBJ1-4; tentative D call: TRBD1 (6 bases). Per germline, CDR1 MDHEN and CDR2 SYDVKM. The CDR3 is 20 amino acids. Trimming cost V 7 bases and J 6 bases, with 33 bases left between them. In nucleotides, the CDR3 is TGTGCCAGCACCACCCCACCCGATCTAACGAGACAGGAGGTTGATGAAAAACTGTTTTTT. Amino acid sequence: CASTTPPDLTRQEVDEKLFF. The complete variable domain, with remaining parts taken from reference TRBV28 and TRBJ1-4, reads DVKVTQSSRYLVKRTGEKVFLECVQDMDHENMFWYRQDPGLGLRLIYFSYDVKMKEKGDIPEGYSVSREKKERFSLILESASTNQTSMYLCASTTPPDLTRQEVDEKLFFGSGTQLSVL.

This chain links TRBV11-2 with TRBJ1-1; D is uncertain. The CDR3 totals 11 residues. Germline loops: CDR1 SGHAT, CDR2 FQNNGV. The V end lost 7 bases, the J end lost 5 bases, and 8 bases lay between the germline ends. CDR3 in amino acids: CASMKGTEAFF. Written as DNA, the CDR3 is TGTGCCAGCATGAAAGGGACTGAAGCTTTCTTT.

The genes are TRBV2 and TRBJ2-7; D possibly corresponds to TRBD1 (6 bases). The CDR3 runs 13 residues. Trimming pared 6 bases from V and 1 base from J, leaving 10 bases between. Germline CDR1 and CDR2: SNHLY and FYNNEI. CDR3 DNA: TGTGCCAGCAGCACAGGGCCATCCTACGAGCAGTACTTC. It codes for CASSTGPSYEQYF.

Here the CDR3 reads CASSEASSHGQYF. The CDR3 bases are TGTGCCAGCAGTGAGGCTAGCTCCCACGGGCAGTATTTT. The gene calls are TRBV2 and TRBJ2-3; D might be TRBD2 (5 bases). Trimming stripped 3 bases from V and 11 bases from J, with 15 bases between. Germline CDR1 reads SNHLY; CDR2 reads FYNNEI. This CDR3 is 13 amino acids long. The full variable domain, rest sourced from reference TRBV2 and TRBJ2-3, is EPEVTQTPSHQVTQMGQEVILRCVPISNHLYFYWYRQILGQKVEFLVSFYNNEISEKSEIFDDQFSVERPDGSNFTLKIRSTKLEDSAMYFCASSEASSHGQYFGPGTRLTVL.

Worth noting for this clone: The sample carries other DNA sequences with the same CDR3. This chain connects TRBV6-6 to TRBJ1-1; the D gene is possibly TRBD1 (6 bases). The V end was cut by 5 bases, the J end by 1 base, with 17 bases between. Per germline, CDR1 MNHNY and CDR2 SVGAGI (reference sequence). The CDR3 runs to 16 residues. The CDR3 nucleotides are TGTGCCAGCAGTCCGACGGACAGACGGACGAACACTGAAGCTTTCTTT. Its translation is CASSPTDRRTNTEAFF.

The chain links TRBV27 to TRBJ2-1; 10 bases agree with TRBD2. CDR3 length: 17 residues. The V gene end was trimmed by 5 bases and the J gene end by 2 bases; junction bases not matched to a gene: 9. The V gene's germline CDR1 is MNHEY and CDR2 SMNVEV (reference sequence). CDR3 protein: CASSPLPSGRAYNEQFF. CDR3 in DNA: TGTGCCAGCAGTCCACTCCCTAGCGGGAGAGCCTACAATGAGCAGTTCTTC.